The following is a TCR beta chain sequence with its context. There is no known antigen for this receptor. This CDR3 fails to terminate in the conserved phenylalanine or tryptophan, so it likely reflects a read error. The data are from a study (dated by TCRdb to the mid-2010s). With regard to the full study: The study examined whether tumor-infiltrating Tregs in breast cancer are drawn from blood Tregs or arise in situ by conversion from other CD4+ T cell subsets. Broader findings and caveats from the paper: The larger-cohort validation was restricted to a single TCR beta V-J rearrangement rather than whole repertoires. Tumor memory CD4+ T cell TCR gene usage clustered with blood and lymph node memory CD4+ cells and lymph node naive CD4+ cells. The greatest overlap of tumor-infiltrating Treg TCR alpha and beta sequences was observed with tumor naive CD4+ T cells, followed by blood naive CD4+ T cells.

Full-length TCR variable regions were amplified by 5' RACE PCR with constant-region reverse primers, followed by semi-nested PCR with Nested Universal Primer A. Using the ReliaPrep RNA Cell Miniprep System, total RNA was extracted, and the SMARTer RACE 5'/3' Kit was then used to reverse transcribe the RNA into 5'RACE-ready cDNA. Multiplex adaptors were used to barcode the full-length TCR alpha and beta libraries, which were then sequenced on an Illumina MiSeq. The authors processed their data as follows. For each of nine subset-tissue groups, sequencing data from the five patients were pooled, and the groups were then compared using unsupervised clustering of TCR gene usage. The Morisita-Horn index, with shared sequences weighted by their contribution to each repertoire, was used to calculate repertoire similarity. TCRdb cleaned the public reads at Q25 with fastp, built clones with MiXCR and kept in-frame beta chains. Entries are consolidated by CDR3 protein sequence, retaining the most common genes and DNA. The V and J calls reflect TCRdb's pipeline rather than the authors' work. The sample yields around 9,600 distinct CDR3 sequences; 30% to 40% were counted once. About 6% of the sample rests with the top ten.

CD4+CD25+CD127-/low cells were isolated as Tregs. Tregs, naive and memory CD4+ T cells from tumor, blood and ipsilateral draining lymph nodes of roughly 5 breast cancer patients underwent full-length TCR alpha and beta sequencing. Mononuclear cells from lymph nodes or around 50 ml of peripheral blood were isolated by Ficoll density gradient centrifugation. Sorted cell populations were confirmed by FACS to exceed 90% purity. The germline V gene supplies CDR1 MGHRA and CDR2 YSYEKL. V is clipped by 1 base and J by 5 bases, and the sequence between their germline boundaries is 6 bases long. The CDR3 region is 13 residues in length, termini included. CDR3 DNA is the only sequence kept; it has 39 bases, read in frame from the first base.

The sequencing input was Tregs sorted from blood. This TCR derives from a female donor with breast cancer. The rearranged segments are TRBV4-1 and TRBJ2-1; no confident D gene assignment can be made. The DNA is TGCGCCAGCAGCCAAGGATTCGACAATGAGCAGTTCTCC. It translates as CASSQGFDNEQFS.